Listed here are 27 T cell receptor beta chains from one sample, sequenced in a study of identical twins. TCRdb itself ran the 5' RACE reads through MiXCR, one entry per CDR3 protein. The sample yields about 280,000 distinct CDR3 sequences, roughly 8.6% seen once. The same data also contributed to another study, on yellow fever vaccine responses in identical twins.

The sample consisted of memory (CD45RO+) T cells sorted from blood. These receptors originate from a woman aged 18-29 years in good health.

In this sample, this clonotype turned up a few times. V usage is TRBV2 and J usage is TRBJ2-1; 15 nucleotides align to TRBD2. V dropped 5 bases and J dropped 6; count of bases not matched to a gene: 5. The CDR3 has 16 amino acids. Germline V gives CDR1 SNHLY, CDR2 FYNNEI. In DNA, the CDR3 is TGTGCCAGCAGTTACCGGACTAGCGGGAGGGGCAATGAGCAGTTCTTC. It yields the protein CASSYRTSGRGNEQFF.

This clonotype was seen only a few times. The chain has TRBV19 and TRBJ1-2, with D tentatively TRBD1 (5 bases). Trimming left V 6 bases short and J 4 bases short, with 21 bases between. The CDR3 runs 16 residues. From germline, CDR1 is LNHDA and CDR2 SQIVND (reference sequence). The CDR3: CASRSVYGGQVYGYTF. CDR3 nucleotide sequence: TGTGCCAGTAGATCAGTATATGGGGGTCAAGTCTATGGCTACACCTTC.

This clonotype was seen at least ten times. CDR3 nucleotides: TGTGCCAGCAGTGAAGGATCTAGCGGGAAAGATACGCAGTATTTT. Translated, it gives CASSEGSSGKDTQYF. The rearrangement uses TRBV6-1 and TRBJ2-3, with TRBD2 matching over 9 bases. The germline V gene encodes CDR1 MNHNS and CDR2 SASEGT. CDR3 size: 15 residues. With V trimmed by 1 base and J by 5 bases, 4 bases remained unmatched.

The table lists this clonotype with many counts. The genes are TRBV7-3 and TRBJ2-3, with D maybe TRBD1 (5 bases). The germline V gene has CDR1 SGHTA and CDR2 FQGTGA. V was pared by 2 bases and J by 1 base, with 10 bases between. The CDR3 runs 15 residues. CDR3 loop: CASSLGRVGTDTQYF. CDR3 nucleotide sequence: TGTGCCAGCAGCTTAGGCAGGGTCGGCACAGATACGCAGTATTTT.

This clonotype has at least ten counts. This rearrangement joins TRBV24-1 to TRBJ2-3, with 7 bases identical to TRBD2. CDR3 length equals 16 residues. After removal of 3 bases from V and 1 base from J, the junction contained 6 bases not matched to a gene. Germline values: CDR1 KGHDR, CDR2 SFDVKD. CDR3 region: CATSDRGRDGTDTQYF. The CDR3 region has the DNA TGTGCCACCAGTGATCGAGGGAGGGATGGCACAGATACGCAGTATTTT.

This clonotype was detected a few times. The chain links TRBV7-9 to TRBJ1-2, with D possibly TRBD1 on 5 matching bases. Trimming stripped 3 bases from V and 7 bases from J, with 12 bases between. CDR1 SEHNR and CDR2 FQNEAQ come from the germline V gene (reference sequence). The CDR3 has 13 amino acids. In nucleotides, the CDR3 is TGTGCCAGCAGCTTCAATGCCCAGGGTGGCTACACCTTC. This gives the protein CASSFNAQGGYTF.

This clonotype was found a few times. The chain recombines TRBV7-2 with TRBJ2-1; the match to TRBD1 covers 9 bases. Germline loops: CDR1 SGHTA, CDR2 FQGNSA. V was pared by 4 bases and J by 7 bases, with 8 bases of the junction left unmatched. The CDR3 consists of 15 residues. DNA for the CDR3: TGTGCCAGCAGCTATTACGGGACAGGGACGAATGAGCAGTTCTTC. Protein sequence: CASSYYGTGTNEQFF. The full variable domain, with the rest looked up from reference TRBV7-2 and TRBJ2-1, is GAGVSQSPSNKVTEKGKDVELRCDPISGHTALYWYRQSLGQGLEFLIYFQGNSAPDKSGLPSDRFSAERTGGSVSTLTIQRTQQEDSAVYLCASSYYGTGTNEQFFGPGTRLTVL.

CDR3: CASSRGTDFYELYV. In DNA form, the CDR3 reads TGTGCCAGCAGCCGCGGGACAGATTTCTACGAGCTGTACGTC. J is TRBJ2-7 and V is TRBV28; a possible D gene is TRBD1 (7 bases). Germline lookup yields CDR1 MDHEN and CDR2 SYDVKM. This CDR3 region has 14 residues.

This clonotype has only a few counts. The chain recombines TRBV6-5 with TRBJ1-2; 9 nucleotides agree with TRBD1. CDR1 is MNHEY and CDR2 is SVGAGI in the germline V gene. J lost 8 bases, V lost 0 bases, and 4 bases had no gene match. This CDR3 region has 14 residues. The CDR3 loop reads CASSYSGQGGGYTF. The DNA of the CDR3 is TGTGCCAGCAGTTACTCGGGACAGGGAGGCGGCTACACCTTC.

The chain combines TRBV20-1 with TRBJ2-3; the D call may be TRBD1 or TRBD2 (5 bases each). V shed 7 bases and J shed 2 bases, with 19 bases lying between them. This CDR3 comprises 15 residues. Per the germline V gene, CDR1 is DFQATT and CDR2 is SNEGSKA (reference sequence). The CDR3 DNA reads TGCAGTGTTTGGAAATTGAGGGGCATCACAGATACGCAGTATTTT. Translating gives CSVWKLRGITDTQYF.

This clonotype was counted a few times. The chain employs TRBV23-1 and TRBJ1-2; no reliable D call. TRBV23-1 counts as an open reading frame of uncertain function. V gave up 2 bases and J gave up 1 base, with 17 bases separating them. The CDR3 loop spans 17 amino acids. The CDR3 nucleotides read TGCGCCAGCAGTCAACCCCACGACACCTTATTTAACTATGGCTACACCTTC. It codes for CASSQPHDTLFNYGYTF.

In this sample, this clonotype turned up many times. The chain employs TRBV7-9 and TRBJ2-1, with TRBD2 matching 8 bases. This CDR3 has 16 residues. Trimming cost V 5 bases and J 0 bases; bases outside gene matches: 6. Germline CDR1 is SEHNR and CDR2 is FQNEAQ (reference sequence). DNA for the CDR3: TGTGCCAGCAGCGATACGGGGGGGAGCTCCTACAATGAGCAGTTCTTC. Translation: CASSDTGGSSYNEQFF. The whole variable domain, remainder taken from reference TRBV7-9 and TRBJ2-1, is DTGVSQNPRHKITKRGQNVTFRCDPISEHNRLYWYRQTLGQGPEFLTYFQNEAQLEKSRLLSDRFSAERPKGSFSTLEIQRTEQGDSAMYLCASSDTGGSSYNEQFFGPGTRLTVL.

This clonotype has more than one count but fewer than ten. The chain carries TRBV10-2 and TRBJ2-7, with D perhaps matching TRBD1 or TRBD2 (5 bases each). This CDR3 has 16 residues. Trimming shortened V by 8 bases and J by 2 bases, and 22 bases separated the two germline ends. CDR1 WSHSY and CDR2 SAAADI come from the germline V gene. The CDR3 reads CASHDFSGTLTYEQYF. The CDR3 coding sequence is TGCGCCAGCCATGATTTTTCCGGGACCCTGACCTACGAGCAGTACTTC.

This clonotype was observed many times. This chain connects TRBV7-9 to TRBJ2-2; D might be TRBD1 (6 bases). The CDR3 has 16 residues. Trimming pared 5 bases from V and 1 base from J, leaving 14 bases between. Germline CDR1 SEHNR, CDR2 FQNEAQ (reference sequence). The CDR3 DNA reads TGTGCCAGCAGCCACGCGGACAGACTGAACACCGGGGAGCTGTTTTTT. It encodes CASSHADRLNTGELFF.

This clonotype was seen many times. This chain uses TRBV11-2 with TRBJ2-1; 9 bases agree with TRBD1. The junction had 8 bases not matched to a gene; V was cut back by 1 base and J by 10 bases. This CDR3 comprises 15 residues. Germline V gene sequence: CDR1 SGHAT, CDR2 FQNNGV. The CDR3 spells CASSLGGQGWREQFF. The CDR3 bases are TGTGCCAGCAGCTTAGGAGGACAGGGGTGGCGGGAGCAGTTCTTC.

There are many counts of this clonotype. For the CDR3, the DNA is TGCAGCGTTCCGACCGGGACAGGGTACGAGCAGTACTTC. It encodes CSVPTGTGYEQYF. V gene TRBV29-1 combines with J gene TRBJ2-7, with 9 nucleotides matching TRBD1. CDR1 is SQVTM, CDR2 ANQGSEA, per germline. The CDR3 has 13 residues. V trimming: 5 bases; J trimming: 4 bases; junction bases outside the gene matches: 6.

The genes are TRBV29-1 and TRBJ2-5; a weak D match, TRBD1 (6 bases). Germline values: CDR1 SQVTM, CDR2 ANQGSEA. This CDR3 has 15 amino acids. Trimming removed 1 base at V and 1 base at J, with 13 bases between. In DNA form, the CDR3 reads TGCAGCGTTGAAGGGGGCAGGGGCTTCCAAGAGACCCAGTACTTC. Amino acid sequence: CSVEGGRGFQETQYF.

This clonotype was recorded at least ten times. V usage is TRBV20-1 and J usage is TRBJ1-1, with a possible D match to TRBD1 (5 bases). The CDR3 covers 14 residues. The V gene's germline CDR1 is DFQATT and CDR2 SNEGSKA (reference sequence). V lost 1 base and J lost 0, with 9 bases in between. The CDR3 spells CSARVDSLNTEAFF. The CDR3 DNA is TGCAGTGCTAGAGTCGACAGCCTGAACACTGAAGCTTTCTTT.

This clonotype was counted ten times or more. The CDR3 sequence is CASSRGRGLYEQYF. CDR3 coding DNA: TGTGCCAGCAGTCGAGGCAGGGGGCTCTACGAGCAGTACTTC. The chain uses TRBV12-3 or TRBV12-4 and TRBJ2-7; TRBD1 agrees at 8 bases. V trimming: 5 bases; J trimming: 3 bases; junction bases outside the gene matches: 6. This CDR3 comprises 14 residues.

The table lists this clonotype with a few counts. The chain recombines TRBV3-1 with TRBJ1-1; 8 positions match TRBD1. In germline, CDR1 is LGHDT, CDR2 YNNKEL (reference sequence). The CDR3 runs to 15 residues. Trimming at V came to 5 bases and at J to 5 bases, leaving 10 bases not matched to a gene. CDR3 sequence (DNA): TGTGCCAGCAGCACACGGACAGGGTACGGGACTGAAGCTTTCTTT. This sequence encodes CASSTRTGYGTEAFF.

The V gene is TRBV15, the J gene TRBJ2-7, with 13 nucleotides matching TRBD2. CDR1 LNHNV and CDR2 YYDKDF come from the germline V gene (reference sequence). Germline trimming cut 0 bases from V and 2 bases from J; bases unmatched to any gene: 16. This CDR3 is built from 21 residues. The CDR3 loop is CATSRDRARSGLAGSPYEQYF. DNA of the CDR3: TGTGCCACCAGCAGAGATAGGGCCCGTTCGGGACTAGCGGGATCACCCTACGAGCAGTACTTC.

The J gene is TRBJ2-2, the V gene TRBV28; D may be TRBD1 or TRBD2 (6 bases each). The CDR3 is 13 residues long. V dropped 8 bases and J dropped 4 bases, with 11 bases sitting between them. The germline V gene has CDR1 MDHEN and CDR2 SYDVKM. CDR3 in DNA: TGTGCCAGCTGGGGGCGGGGCACCGGGGAGCTGTTTTTT. This encodes CASWGRGTGELFF.

This clonotype came up many times. The rearrangement links TRBV10-2 to TRBJ2-7, with a possible D match to TRBD2 (6 bases). Trimming took 6 bases from V and 5 from J, leaving 11 bases between them. The V gene's germline CDR1 is WSHSY and CDR2 SAAADI. This CDR3 is 12 amino acids long. The CDR3 here is CASSGSGHEQYF. CDR3 DNA: TGCGCCAGCAGCGGGAGCGGGCACGAGCAGTACTTC.

This clonotype was detected ten times or more. The V call is TRBV12-3 or TRBV12-4, the J call TRBJ2-1, with TRBD1 matching 9 bases. The CDR3 loop spans 15 amino acids. Trimming cost V 6 bases and J 10 bases; bases outside gene matches: 13. The CDR3 reads CASRQGRTGDPEQFF. The CDR3 bases are TGTGCCAGCAGACAAGGCCGGACAGGGGACCCCGAGCAGTTCTTC.

In its sample, this clonotype was seen a few times. The rearrangement uses TRBV15 and TRBJ2-6; D uncertain. The CDR3 is 16 residues long. From germline, CDR1 is LNHNV and CDR2 YYDKDF (reference sequence). V lost 0 bases to trimming and J lost 1 base, with 7 bases between them. CDR3 in amino acids: CATSRDSGSGANVLTF. In DNA form, the CDR3 reads TGTGCCACCAGCAGAGATTCGGGTTCTGGGGCCAACGTCCTGACTTTC.

This clonotype was seen a few times. The chain combines TRBV3-1 with TRBJ2-1; D remains unclear. CDR1 and CDR2 from the germline V gene are LGHDT and YNNKEL (reference sequence). Trimming stripped 3 bases from V and 6 bases from J, with 12 bases between. This CDR3 contains 14 residues. For the CDR3, the DNA is TGTGCCAGCAGCCATGCAGGACGGATCAATGAGCAGTTCTTC. Protein: CASSHAGRINEQFF.

This clonotype occurred a few times. One end of the junction varies from germline; a read error may be responsible. This rearrangement joins TRBV29-1 to TRBJ2-1; maybe TRBD2 (5 bases). Germline CDR1 is SQVTM and CDR2 is ANQGSEA. The CDR3 is 11 residues long. The CDR3 DNA reads as TGCAGCGTTGATCCGGAGGACCCAAAACATTTC. Translating it yields CSVDPEDPKHF.